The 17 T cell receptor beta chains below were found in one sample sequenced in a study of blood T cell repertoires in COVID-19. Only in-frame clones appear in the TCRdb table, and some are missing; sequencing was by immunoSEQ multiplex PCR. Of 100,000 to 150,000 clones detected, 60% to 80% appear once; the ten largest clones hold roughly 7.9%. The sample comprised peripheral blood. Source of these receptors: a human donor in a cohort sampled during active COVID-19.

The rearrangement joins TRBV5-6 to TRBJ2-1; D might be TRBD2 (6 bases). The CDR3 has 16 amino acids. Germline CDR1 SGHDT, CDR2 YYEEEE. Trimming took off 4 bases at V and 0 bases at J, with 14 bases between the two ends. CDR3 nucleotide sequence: TGTGCCAGCAGCCCACTTGCGGGACCCTCCTACAATGAGCAGTTCTTC. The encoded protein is CASSPLAGPSYNEQFF.

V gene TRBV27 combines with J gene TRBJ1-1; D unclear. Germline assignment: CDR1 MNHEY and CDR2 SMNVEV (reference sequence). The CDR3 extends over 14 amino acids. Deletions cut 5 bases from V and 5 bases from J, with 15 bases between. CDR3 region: CASSLKRLETEAFF. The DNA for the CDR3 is TGTGCCAGCAGTCTAAAACGACTGGAAACTGAAGCTTTCTTT.

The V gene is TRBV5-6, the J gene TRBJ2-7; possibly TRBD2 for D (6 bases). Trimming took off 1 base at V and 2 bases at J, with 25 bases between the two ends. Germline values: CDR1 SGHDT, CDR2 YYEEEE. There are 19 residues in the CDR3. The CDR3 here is CASSLLPGLREIAAYEQYF. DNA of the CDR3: TGTGCCAGCAGCTTGCTTCCAGGCCTACGGGAGATCGCTGCCTACGAGCAGTACTTC.

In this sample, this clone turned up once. In DNA, the CDR3 is TGTGCCAGCAGTTGGGGGACAGCCTACGAGCAGTACTTC. Protein: CASSWGTAYEQYF. V is TRBV6-5 and J is TRBJ2-7; 7 nucleotides line up with TRBD1. CDR1 and CDR2 from the germline V gene are MNHEY and SVGAGI. V was clipped by 4 bases and J by 2 bases; unmatched bases: 2. This CDR3 region has 13 residues.

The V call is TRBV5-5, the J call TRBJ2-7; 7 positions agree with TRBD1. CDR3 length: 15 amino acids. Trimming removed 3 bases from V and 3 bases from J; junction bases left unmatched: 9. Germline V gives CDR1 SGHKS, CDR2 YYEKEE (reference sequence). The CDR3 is CASSSTRQGHYEQYF. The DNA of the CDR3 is TGTGCCAGCAGCTCCACCCGACAGGGACACTACGAGCAGTACTTC.

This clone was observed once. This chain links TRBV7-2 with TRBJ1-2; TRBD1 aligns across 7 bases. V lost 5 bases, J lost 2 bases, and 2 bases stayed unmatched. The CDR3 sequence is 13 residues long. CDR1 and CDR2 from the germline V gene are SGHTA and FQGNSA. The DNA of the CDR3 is TGTGCCAGCAGCCCGGGACAGAACTATGGCTACACCTTC. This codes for CASSPGQNYGYTF.

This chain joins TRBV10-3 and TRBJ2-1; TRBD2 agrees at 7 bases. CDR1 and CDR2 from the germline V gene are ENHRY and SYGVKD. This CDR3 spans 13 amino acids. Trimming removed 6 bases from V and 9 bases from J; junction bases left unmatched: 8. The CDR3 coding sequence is TGTGCCATCAGGTCGGACGGGGAGGGTGAGCAGTTCTTC. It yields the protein CAIRSDGEGEQFF.

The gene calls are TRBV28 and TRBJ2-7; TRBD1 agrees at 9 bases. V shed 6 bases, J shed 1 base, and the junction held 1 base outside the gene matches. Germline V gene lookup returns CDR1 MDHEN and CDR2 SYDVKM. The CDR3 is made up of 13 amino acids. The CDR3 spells CASRGQGSYEQYF. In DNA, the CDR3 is TGTGCCAGCAGAGGACAGGGGTCCTACGAGCAGTACTTC.

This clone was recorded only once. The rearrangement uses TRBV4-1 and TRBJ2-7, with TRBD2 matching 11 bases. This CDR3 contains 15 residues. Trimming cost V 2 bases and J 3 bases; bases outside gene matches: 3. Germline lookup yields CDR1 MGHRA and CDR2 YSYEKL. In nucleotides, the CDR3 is TGCGCCAGCAGCCAACCTAGCGGGGGGCACTACGAGCAGTACTTC. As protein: CASSQPSGGHYEQYF.

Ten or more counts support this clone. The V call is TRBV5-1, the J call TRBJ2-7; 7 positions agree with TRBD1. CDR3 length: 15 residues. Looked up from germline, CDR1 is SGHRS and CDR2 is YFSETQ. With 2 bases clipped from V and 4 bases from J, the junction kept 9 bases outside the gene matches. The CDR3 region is CASSLGPGQQYEQYF. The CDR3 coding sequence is TGCGCCAGCAGCTTAGGGCCGGGACAGCAATACGAGCAGTACTTC. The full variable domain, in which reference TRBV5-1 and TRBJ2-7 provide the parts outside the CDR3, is KAGVTQTPRYLIKTRGQQVTLSCSPISGHRSVSWYQQTPGQGLQFLFEYFSETQRNKGNFPGRFSGRQFSNSRSEMNVSTLELGDSALYLCASSLGPGQQYEQYFGPGTRLTVT.

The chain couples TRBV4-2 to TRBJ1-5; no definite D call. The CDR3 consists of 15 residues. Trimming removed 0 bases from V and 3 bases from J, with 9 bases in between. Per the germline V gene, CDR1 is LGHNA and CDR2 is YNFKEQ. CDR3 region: CASSQDPGNNQPQHF. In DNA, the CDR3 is TGTGCCAGCAGCCAAGATCCGGGGAACAATCAGCCCCAGCATTTT.

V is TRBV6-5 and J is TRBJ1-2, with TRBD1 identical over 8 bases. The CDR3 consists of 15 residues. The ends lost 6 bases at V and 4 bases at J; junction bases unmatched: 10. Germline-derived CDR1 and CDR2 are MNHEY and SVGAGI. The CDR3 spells CASSLDREGFYGYTF. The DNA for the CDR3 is TGTGCCAGCAGCCTGGACAGGGAAGGCTTCTATGGCTACACCTTC.

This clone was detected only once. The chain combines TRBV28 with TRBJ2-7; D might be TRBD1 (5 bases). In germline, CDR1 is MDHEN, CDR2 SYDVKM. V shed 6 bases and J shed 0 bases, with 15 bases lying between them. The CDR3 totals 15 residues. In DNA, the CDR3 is TGTGCCAGCAGCGACCAAAAGGGGTACTCCTACGAGCAGTACTTC. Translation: CASSDQKGYSYEQYF. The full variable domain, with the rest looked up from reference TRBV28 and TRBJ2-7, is DVKVTQSSRYLVKRTGEKVFLECVQDMDHENMFWYRQDPGLGLRLIYFSYDVKMKEKGDIPEGYSVSREKKERFSLILESASTNQTSMYLCASSDQKGYSYEQYFGPGTRLTVT.

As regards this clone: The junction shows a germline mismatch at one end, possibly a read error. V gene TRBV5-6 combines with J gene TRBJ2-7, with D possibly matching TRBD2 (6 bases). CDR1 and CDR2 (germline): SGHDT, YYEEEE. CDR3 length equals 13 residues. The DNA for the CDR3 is TGTGCCAGCAGGTTGGGGGGAGTCTACGAGCAGTACTTC. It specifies CASRLGGVYEQYF.

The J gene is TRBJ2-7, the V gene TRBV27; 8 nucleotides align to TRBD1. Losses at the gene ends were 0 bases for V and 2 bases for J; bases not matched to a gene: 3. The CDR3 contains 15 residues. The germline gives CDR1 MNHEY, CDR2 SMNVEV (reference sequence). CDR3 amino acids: CASSLSGDRTYEQYF. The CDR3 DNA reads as TGTGCCAGCAGTTTATCCGGGGACAGGACCTACGAGCAGTACTTC.

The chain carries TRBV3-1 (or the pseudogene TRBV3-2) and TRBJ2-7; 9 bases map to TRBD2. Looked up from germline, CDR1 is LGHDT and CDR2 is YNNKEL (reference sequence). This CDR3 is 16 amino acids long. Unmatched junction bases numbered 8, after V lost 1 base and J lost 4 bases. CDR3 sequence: CASSQAPSGGRYEQYF. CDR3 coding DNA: TGTGCCAGCAGCCAAGCTCCCAGCGGGGGGCGGTACGAGCAGTACTTC.

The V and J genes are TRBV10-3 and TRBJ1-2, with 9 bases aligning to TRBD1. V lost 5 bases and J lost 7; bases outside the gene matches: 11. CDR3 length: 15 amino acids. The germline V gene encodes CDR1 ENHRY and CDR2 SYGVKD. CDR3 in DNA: TGTGCCATCAGTTACTCGGGACAGGGTGGATCTGGCTACACCTTC. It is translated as CAISYSGQGGSGYTF.